This T cell receptor (beta chain) was observed in a study of shared clonotypes between healthy human individuals. Overall study context: Samples came from a couple of female and three male donors aged 18 to 49.

Caucasian adults living in Nashville, Tennessee, provided all samples. Unsorted samples relied on about 90 million PBMCs, which served as the source of genomic DNA. The CDR3 spans 16 residues. Germline V gene sequence: CDR1 MGHRA, CDR2 YSYEKL. V dropped 2 bases and J dropped 5 bases, with 17 bases sitting between them. This clone has only one observation. Bulk PBMC genomic DNA spanned ten immunoSEQ deep plates. Profiling relied on immunoSEQ multiplex PCR, and the TCRdb table lists in-frame clones only, not all of them. This table has 490,000 or so clones, 75% to 85% appearing once. V gene TRBV4-1 combines with J gene TRBJ2-3; D may correspond to TRBD1 or TRBD2 (5 bases each). The source is a woman between 40 and 50 years old in good health. Some clones in this sample may be carry-over from other donors' samples. The sample comprised PBMCs. The CDR3 sequence is CASSQRGPIVGDTQYF. The CDR3 region has the DNA TGCGCCAGCAGCCAAAGGGGACCAATAGTGGGAGATACGCAGTATTTT.